This record covers a single TCR beta chain. The repertoire was sequenced with immunoSEQ multiplex PCR; TCRdb's copy has only in-frame clones and lacks some. The sample contains approximately 44,000 clones, over 75% of which appear only once. Germline V lookup: CDR1 MNHEY, CDR2 SMNVEV (reference sequence). V gave up 3 bases and J gave up 9 bases; unmatched junction bases: 6. The CDR3 has 14 residues. This entry belongs to a study of T cell changes during pregnancy in multiple sclerosis. This receptor was obtained from a female donor with multiple sclerosis, enrolled in a pregnancy study. V is TRBV27 and J is TRBJ2-1; 9 nucleotides agree with TRBD2. The sample in question was CD4+ T cells from peripheral blood mononuclear cells, obtained before pregnancy. The CDR3 is CASSFWREGSEQFF. The CDR3 DNA reads TGTGCCAGCAGTTTCTGGCGGGAGGGCTCTGAGCAGTTCTTC.